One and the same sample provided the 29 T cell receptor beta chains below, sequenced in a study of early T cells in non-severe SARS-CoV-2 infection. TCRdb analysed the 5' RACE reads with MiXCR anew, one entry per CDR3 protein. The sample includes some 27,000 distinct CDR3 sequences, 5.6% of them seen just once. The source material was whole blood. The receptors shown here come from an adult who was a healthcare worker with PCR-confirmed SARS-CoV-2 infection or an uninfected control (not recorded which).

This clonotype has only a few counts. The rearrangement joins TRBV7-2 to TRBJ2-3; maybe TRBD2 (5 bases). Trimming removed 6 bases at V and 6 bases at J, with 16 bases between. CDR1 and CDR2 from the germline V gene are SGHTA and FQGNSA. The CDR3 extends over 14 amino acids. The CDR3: CASSPGLHGDTQYF. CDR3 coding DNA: TGTGCCAGCAGTCCCGGACTGCACGGGGATACGCAGTATTTT.

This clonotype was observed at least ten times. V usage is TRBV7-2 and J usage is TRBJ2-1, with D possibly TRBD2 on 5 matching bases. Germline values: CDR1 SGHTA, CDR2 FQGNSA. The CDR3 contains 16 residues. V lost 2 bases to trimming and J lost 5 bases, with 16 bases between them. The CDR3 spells CASSLITGGRNNEQFF. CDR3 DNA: TGTGCCAGCAGCTTAATTACGGGCGGGCGGAACAATGAGCAGTTCTTC.

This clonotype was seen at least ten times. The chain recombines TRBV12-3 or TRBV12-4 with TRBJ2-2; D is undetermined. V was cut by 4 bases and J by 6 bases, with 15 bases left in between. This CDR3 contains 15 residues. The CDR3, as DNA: TGTGCCAGCAGTTATGGGCCTTCTGAGGCCGGGGAGCTGTTTTTT. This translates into CASSYGPSEAGELFF.

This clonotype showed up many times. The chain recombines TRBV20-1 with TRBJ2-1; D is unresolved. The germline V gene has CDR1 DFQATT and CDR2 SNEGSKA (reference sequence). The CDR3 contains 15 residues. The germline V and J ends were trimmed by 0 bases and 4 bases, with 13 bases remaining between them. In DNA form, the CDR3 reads TGCAGTGCTAGAGATCCGGCAGGCTCGTACAATGAGCAGTTCTTC. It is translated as CSARDPAGSYNEQFF.

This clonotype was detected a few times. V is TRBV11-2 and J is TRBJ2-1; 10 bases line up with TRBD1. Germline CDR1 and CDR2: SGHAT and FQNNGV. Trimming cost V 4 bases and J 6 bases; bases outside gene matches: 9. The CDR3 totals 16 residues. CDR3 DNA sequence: TGTGCCAGCAGCTACCGAGCCGGGACAGGGGTCAATGAGCAGTTCTTC. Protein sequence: CASSYRAGTGVNEQFF.

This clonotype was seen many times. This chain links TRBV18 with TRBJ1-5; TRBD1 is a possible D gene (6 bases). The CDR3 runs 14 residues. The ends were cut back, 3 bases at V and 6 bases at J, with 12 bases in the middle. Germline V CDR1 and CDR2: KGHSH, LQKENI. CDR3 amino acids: CASSPTGAVQPQHF. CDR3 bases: TGTGCCAGCTCACCGACAGGTGCCGTTCAGCCCCAGCATTTT.

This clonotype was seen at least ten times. CDR3 nucleotides: TGTGCCAGCTCACCCCAGATGGGACAGAACTATGGCTACACCTTC. Translating gives CASSPQMGQNYGYTF. This chain links TRBV18 with TRBJ1-2, with 7 bases matching TRBD1. The CDR3 extends over 15 amino acids. The junction had 6 bases not matched to a gene; V was cut back by 3 bases and J by 2 bases. CDR1 and CDR2 (germline): KGHSH, LQKENI.

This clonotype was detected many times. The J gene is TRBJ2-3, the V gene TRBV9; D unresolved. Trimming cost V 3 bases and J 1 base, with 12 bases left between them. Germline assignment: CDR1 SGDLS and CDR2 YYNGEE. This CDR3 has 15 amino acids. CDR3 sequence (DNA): TGTGCCAGCAGCGGCCGGGCTGTGGGCACAGATACGCAGTATTTT. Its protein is CASSGRAVGTDTQYF.

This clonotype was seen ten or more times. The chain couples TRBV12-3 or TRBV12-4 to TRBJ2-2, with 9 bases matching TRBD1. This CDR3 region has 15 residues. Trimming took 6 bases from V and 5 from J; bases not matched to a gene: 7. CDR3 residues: CASRTGTGQTGELFF. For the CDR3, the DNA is TGTGCCAGCAGGACCGGGACAGGGCAAACCGGGGAGCTGTTTTTT.

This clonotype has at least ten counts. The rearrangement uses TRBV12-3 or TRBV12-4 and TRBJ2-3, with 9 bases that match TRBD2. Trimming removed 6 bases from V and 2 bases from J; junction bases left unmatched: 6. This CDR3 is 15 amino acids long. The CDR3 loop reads CASRLIAGDTDTQYF. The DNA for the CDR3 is TGTGCCAGCAGACTCATAGCGGGGGACACAGATACGCAGTATTTT.

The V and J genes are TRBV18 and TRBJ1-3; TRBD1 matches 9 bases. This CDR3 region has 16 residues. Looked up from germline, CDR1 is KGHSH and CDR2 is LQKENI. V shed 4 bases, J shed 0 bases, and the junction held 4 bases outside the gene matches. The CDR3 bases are TGTGCCAGCTCACGAGGGACAGGGACCTCTGGAAACACCATATATTTT. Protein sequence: CASSRGTGTSGNTIYF.

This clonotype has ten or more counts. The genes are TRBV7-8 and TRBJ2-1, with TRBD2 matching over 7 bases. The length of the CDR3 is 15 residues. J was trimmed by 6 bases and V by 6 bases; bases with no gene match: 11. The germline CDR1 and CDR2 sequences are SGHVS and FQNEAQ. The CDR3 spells CASSFPRVAGNEQFF. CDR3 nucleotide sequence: TGTGCCAGCAGTTTCCCGAGGGTAGCGGGCAATGAGCAGTTCTTC.

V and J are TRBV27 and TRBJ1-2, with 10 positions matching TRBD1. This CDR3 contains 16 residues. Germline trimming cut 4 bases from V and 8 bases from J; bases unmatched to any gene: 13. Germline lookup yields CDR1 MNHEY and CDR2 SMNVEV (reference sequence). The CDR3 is CASSWSGTGVREGYTF. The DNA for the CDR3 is TGTGCCAGCAGTTGGAGCGGGACAGGGGTCCGGGAGGGCTACACCTTC.

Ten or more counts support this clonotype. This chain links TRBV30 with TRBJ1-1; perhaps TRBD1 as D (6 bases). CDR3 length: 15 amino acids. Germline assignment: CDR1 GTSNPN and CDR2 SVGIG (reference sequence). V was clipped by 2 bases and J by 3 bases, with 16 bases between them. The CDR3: CAWSPVGEGDTEAFF. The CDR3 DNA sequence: TGTGCCTGGAGTCCCGTGGGGGAGGGGGACACTGAAGCTTTCTTT.

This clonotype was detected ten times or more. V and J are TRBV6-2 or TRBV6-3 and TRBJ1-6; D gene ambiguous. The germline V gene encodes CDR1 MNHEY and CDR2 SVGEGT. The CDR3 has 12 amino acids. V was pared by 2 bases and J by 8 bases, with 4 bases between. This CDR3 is CASSYQDSPLHF. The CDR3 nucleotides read TGTGCCAGCAGTTACCAGGATTCACCCCTCCACTTT.

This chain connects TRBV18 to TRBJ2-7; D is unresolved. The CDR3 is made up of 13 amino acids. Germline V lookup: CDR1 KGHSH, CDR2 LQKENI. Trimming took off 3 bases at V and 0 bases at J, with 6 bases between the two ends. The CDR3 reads CASSPASSYEQYF. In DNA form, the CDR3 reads TGTGCCAGCTCACCGGCCTCCTCCTACGAGCAGTACTTC. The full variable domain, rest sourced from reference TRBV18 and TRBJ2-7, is NAGVMQNPRHLVRRRGQEARLRCSPMKGHSHVYWYRQLPEEGLKFMVYLQKENIIDESGMPKERFSAEFPKEGPSILRIQQVVRGDSAAYFCASSPASSYEQYFGPGTRLTVT.

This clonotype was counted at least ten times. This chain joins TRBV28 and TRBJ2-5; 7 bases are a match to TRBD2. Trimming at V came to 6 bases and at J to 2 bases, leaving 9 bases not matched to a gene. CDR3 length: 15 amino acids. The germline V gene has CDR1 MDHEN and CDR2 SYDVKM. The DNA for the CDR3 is TGTGCCAGCAGGCCCCCGGGACTATCACAAGAGACCCAGTACTTC. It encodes CASRPPGLSQETQYF. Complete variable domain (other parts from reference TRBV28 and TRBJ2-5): DVKVTQSSRYLVKRTGEKVFLECVQDMDHENMFWYRQDPGLGLRLIYFSYDVKMKEKGDIPEGYSVSREKKERFSLILESASTNQTSMYLCASRPPGLSQETQYFGPGTRLLVL.

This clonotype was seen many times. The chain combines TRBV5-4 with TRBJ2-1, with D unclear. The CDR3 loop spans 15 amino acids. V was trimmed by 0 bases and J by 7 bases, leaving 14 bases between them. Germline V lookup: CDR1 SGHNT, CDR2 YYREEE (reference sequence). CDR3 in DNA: TGTGCCAGCAGCTTGGGGGCCCTGGGCGGTAATGAGCAGTTCTTC. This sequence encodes CASSLGALGGNEQFF.

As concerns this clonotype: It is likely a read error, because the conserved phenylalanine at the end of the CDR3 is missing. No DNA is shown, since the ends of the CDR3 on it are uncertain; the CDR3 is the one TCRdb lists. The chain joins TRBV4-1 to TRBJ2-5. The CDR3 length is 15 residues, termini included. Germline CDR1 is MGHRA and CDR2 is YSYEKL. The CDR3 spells CASSQGPNYGETQHL.

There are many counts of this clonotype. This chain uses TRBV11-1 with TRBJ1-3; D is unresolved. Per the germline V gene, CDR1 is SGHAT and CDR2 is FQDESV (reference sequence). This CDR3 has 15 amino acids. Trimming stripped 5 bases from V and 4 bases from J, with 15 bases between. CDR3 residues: CASSPPGVSGNTIYF. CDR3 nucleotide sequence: TGTGCCAGCAGCCCGCCTGGGGTGTCGGGAAACACCATATATTTT.

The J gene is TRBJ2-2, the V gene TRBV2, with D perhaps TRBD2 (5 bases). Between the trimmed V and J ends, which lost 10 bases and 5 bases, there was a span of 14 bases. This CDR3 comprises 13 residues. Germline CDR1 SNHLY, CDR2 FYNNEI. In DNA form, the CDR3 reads TGTGCCAACAAACTCGACTATACCGGGGAGCTGTTTTTT. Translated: CANKLDYTGELFF.

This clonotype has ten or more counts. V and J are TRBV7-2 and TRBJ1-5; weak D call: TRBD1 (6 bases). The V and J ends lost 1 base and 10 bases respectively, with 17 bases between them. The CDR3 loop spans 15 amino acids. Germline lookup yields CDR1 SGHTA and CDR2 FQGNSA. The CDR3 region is CASSLGQGKEKPQHF. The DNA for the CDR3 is TGTGCCAGCAGCTTAGGGCAGGGGAAGGAGAAACCCCAGCATTTT.

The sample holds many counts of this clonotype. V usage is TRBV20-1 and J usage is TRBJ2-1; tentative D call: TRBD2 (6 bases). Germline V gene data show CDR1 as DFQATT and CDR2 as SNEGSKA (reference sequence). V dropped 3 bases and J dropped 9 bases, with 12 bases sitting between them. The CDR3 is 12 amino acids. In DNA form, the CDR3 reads TGCAGTGCTAGTCCGACTAGGCTTGAGCAGTTCTTC. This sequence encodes CSASPTRLEQFF.

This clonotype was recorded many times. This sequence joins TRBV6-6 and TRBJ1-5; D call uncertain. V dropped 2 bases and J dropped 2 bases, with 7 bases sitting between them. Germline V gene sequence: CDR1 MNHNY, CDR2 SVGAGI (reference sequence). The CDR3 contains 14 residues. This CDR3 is CASSYQGGNQPQHF. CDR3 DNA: TGTGCCAGCAGTTACCAAGGAGGCAATCAGCCCCAGCATTTT.

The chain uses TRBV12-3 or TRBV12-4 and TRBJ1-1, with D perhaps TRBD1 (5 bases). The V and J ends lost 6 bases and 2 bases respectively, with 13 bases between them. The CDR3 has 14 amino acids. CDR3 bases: TGTGCCAGCAGATGGGACGGCCTTAACACTGAAGCTTTCTTT. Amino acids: CASRWDGLNTEAFF.

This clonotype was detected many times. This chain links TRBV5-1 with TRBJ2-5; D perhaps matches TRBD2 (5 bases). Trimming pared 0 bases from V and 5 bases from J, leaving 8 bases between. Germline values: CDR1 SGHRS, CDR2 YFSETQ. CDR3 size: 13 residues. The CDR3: CASSLDGVETQYF. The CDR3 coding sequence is TGCGCCAGCAGCTTGGACGGGGTGGAGACCCAGTACTTC. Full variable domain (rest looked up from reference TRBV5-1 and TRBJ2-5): KAGVTQTPRYLIKTRGQQVTLSCSPISGHRSVSWYQQTPGQGLQFLFEYFSETQRNKGNFPGRFSGRQFSNSRSEMNVSTLELGDSALYLCASSLDGVETQYFGPGTRLLVL.

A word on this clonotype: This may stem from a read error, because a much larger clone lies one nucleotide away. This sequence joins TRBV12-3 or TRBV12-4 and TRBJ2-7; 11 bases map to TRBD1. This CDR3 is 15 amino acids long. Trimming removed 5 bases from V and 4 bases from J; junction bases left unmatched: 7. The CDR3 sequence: CASSGWTGGQYEQYF. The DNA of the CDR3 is TGTGCCAGCAGTGGCTGGACAGGGGGCCAGTACGAGCAGTACTTC.

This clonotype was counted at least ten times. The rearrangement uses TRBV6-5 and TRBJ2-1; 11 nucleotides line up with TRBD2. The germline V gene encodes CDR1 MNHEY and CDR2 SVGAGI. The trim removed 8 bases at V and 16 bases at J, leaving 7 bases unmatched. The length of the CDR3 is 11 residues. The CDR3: CASLAGGASFF. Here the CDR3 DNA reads TGTGCCAGCTTAGCGGGAGGGGCGTCATTCTTC.

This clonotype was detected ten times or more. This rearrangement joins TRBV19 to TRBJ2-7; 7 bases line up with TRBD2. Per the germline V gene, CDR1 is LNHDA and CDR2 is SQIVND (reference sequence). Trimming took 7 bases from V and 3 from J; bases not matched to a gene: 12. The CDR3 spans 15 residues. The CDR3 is CASTPRGGGLYEQYF. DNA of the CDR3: TGTGCCAGTACCCCCCGGGGCGGGGGACTCTACGAGCAGTACTTC.